This TCR beta chain was profiled in a study of T cell responses to AZD1222 COVID-19 vaccine. Regarding the study as a whole: Vaccine-associated CD4 TCRs spanned spike, dominant at 160-218 and 743-854.

Repertoires were generated with immunoSEQ multiplex PCR, while TCRdb's copy carries only in-frame clones and drops some. This sample has about 110,000 clones; 80% to 95% occur once, and the top ten carry less than 2.5%. The germline V gene encodes CDR1 SGHNT and CDR2 YENEEA. This CDR3 is 14 amino acids long. V lost 5 bases and J lost 3, with 14 bases in between. A remark on this clone: What it recognizes is unknown.

This receptor was taken from an adult who received the AZD1222 COVID-19 vaccine. The sequencing used peripheral blood, collected 28 days after the second AZD1222 dose. The chain has TRBV11-3 and TRBJ2-7, with D unresolved. This CDR3 is CASSPWSGSYEQYF. DNA of the CDR3: TGTGCCAGCAGCCCATGGTCCGGCAGCTACGAGCAGTACTTC.